This TCR beta chain was recovered during a study of T cells after yellow fever vaccination. TCRdb re-called the 5' RACE reads with MiXCR, one entry per CDR3 protein. The data show around 600,000 distinct CDR3 sequences, with 9% to 15% seen just once and more than 12% held by the top ten. Germline CDR1 and CDR2: SGHRS and YFSETQ. V gave up 0 bases and J gave up 6 bases, with 16 bases separating them. This CDR3 comprises 16 residues. This clonotype was counted a few times. The sequenced sample was PBMCs, obtained on the day of the yellow fever booster vaccination. The TCR comes from a young man who received the YFV17D yellow fever vaccine. The J gene is TRBJ2-1, the V gene TRBV5-1; D perhaps matches TRBD2 (6 bases). The CDR3 spells CASSLGSGNAANEQFF. CDR3 DNA: TGCGCCAGCAGCTTGGGTAGCGGTAACGCGGCCAATGAGCAGTTCTTC. Full variable domain (rest looked up from reference TRBV5-1 and TRBJ2-1): KAGVTQTPRYLIKTRGQQVTLSCSPISGHRSVSWYQQTPGQGLQFLFEYFSETQRNKGNFPGRFSGRQFSNSRSEMNVSTLELGDSALYLCASSLGSGNAANEQFFGPGTRLTVL.